The clone carrying this T cell receptor beta chain was seen ten or more times. Antigen: not known. This sample was included in a study of glioma-infiltrating T cells. The ends lost 3 bases at V and 1 base at J; junction bases unmatched: 0. Germline CDR1 reads SGHRS; CDR2 reads YFSETQ. The CDR3 extends over 14 amino acids. TCR alpha and beta CDR3 regions were amplified from RNA using iRepertoire nested multiplex PCR. For one-step reverse transcription and amplification, about 85-400 ng of tissue mRNA or PBMC total RNA was used. TCRdb analysed the multiplex PCR reads with MiXCR anew, one entry per CDR3 protein. The top ten clones hold just under 35% of a sample with 110,000 or so distinct CDR3 sequences, around a quarter of them seen once. Notes on the study in general: Very few CDR3 sequences were shared between tissue and blood. Tissue-blood divergence was below expectation in non-neoplastic patients, above in gliomas.

The TCR was taken from a human donor with low-grade glioma or glioblastoma, undergoing nonglioma brain surgery, or in good health (not recorded which). This chain links TRBV5-1 with TRBJ1-1, with 10 bases matching TRBD1. Sequenced sample: glioma tissue, nonneoplastic brain tissue, or PBMCs (not recorded which). CDR3 DNA: TGCGCCAGCAGCTGGACAGGGGGGAACACTGAAGCTTTCTTT. Amino acids: CASSWTGGNTEAFF.